This TCR beta chain emerged from a study of T-cell memory formation after mild COVID-19. Background on the study: The TCR clusters were mostly specific to one donor.

TCRdb reanalysed the 5' RACE reads using MiXCR and keeps one entry per CDR3 protein. The table lists fewer than 350,000 distinct CDR3 sequences, approximately 7.6% of them singletons. To note about this clonotype: Its antigen is currently unknown.

Broader study findings: Within pre-infection memory, some responding clones were found, suggesting cross-reactive memory joined. Shrinking CD4+ clones resided mostly in CM and EM, and CD8+ ones in EMRA.

V lost 0 bases and J lost 2, with 10 bases in between. Per germline, CDR1 LGHNA and CDR2 YSLEER. This CDR3 spans 15 amino acids. This sequence originates from a young man who had mild COVID-19 (a few samples of this study predate the infection). Cell type and time point are not known. Sample: PBMCs or a T cell subset sorted from them (not recorded which). This chain uses TRBV4-3 with TRBJ1-2; D remains ambiguous. CDR3 coding DNA: TGCGCCAGCAGCCAAGAGGTAACCGGGAACTATGGCTACACCTTC. Translated: CASSQEVTGNYGYTF.